This T cell receptor (beta chain) was sequenced during a study of technical replicates of blood from several donors. Repertoires were generated with immunoSEQ multiplex PCR, while TCRdb's copy carries only in-frame clones and drops some. The repertoire consists of about 98,000 clones, with approximately 94% occurring once and the leading ten covering approximately 0.23%. V lost 2 bases to trimming and J lost 6 bases, with 10 bases between them. The CDR3 spans 13 residues. CDR1 is MGHRA, CDR2 YSYEKL, per germline. Sample: T cells isolated from PBMCs. The V and J genes are TRBV4-1 and TRBJ1-1; a weak D match, TRBD1 (5 bases). The clonotype originates from a human donor in good health. DNA for the CDR3: TGCGCCAGCAGCCAAATACAGGAATCTGAAGCTTTCTTT. Amino acids: CASSQIQESEAFF.